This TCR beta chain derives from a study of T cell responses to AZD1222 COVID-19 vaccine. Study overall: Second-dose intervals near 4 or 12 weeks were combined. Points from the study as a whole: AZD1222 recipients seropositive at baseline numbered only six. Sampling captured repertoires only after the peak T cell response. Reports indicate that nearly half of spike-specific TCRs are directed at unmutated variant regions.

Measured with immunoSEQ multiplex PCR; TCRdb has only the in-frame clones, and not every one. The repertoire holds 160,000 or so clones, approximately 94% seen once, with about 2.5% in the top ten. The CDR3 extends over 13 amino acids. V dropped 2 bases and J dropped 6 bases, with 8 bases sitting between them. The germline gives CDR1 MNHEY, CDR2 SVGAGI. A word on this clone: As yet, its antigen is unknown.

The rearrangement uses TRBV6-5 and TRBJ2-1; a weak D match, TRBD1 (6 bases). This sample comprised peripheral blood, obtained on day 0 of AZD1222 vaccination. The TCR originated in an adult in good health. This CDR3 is CASSYAGANEQFF. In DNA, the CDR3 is TGTGCCAGCAGTTACGCAGGGGCCAATGAGCAGTTCTTC.